Following are 24 T cell receptor beta chains from one sample sequenced in a study of T cells in Graves' hyperthyroidism and ophthalmopathy. Amplified regions were TCR beta CDR3 sequences from RNA transcripts. An initial round of RT-PCR targeting the TCR CDR3 relied on the HTBI primer set. TCRdb independently ran MiXCR on the multiplex PCR reads; one entry per CDR3 protein. Of some 620,000 distinct CDR3 sequences in the sample, around 15% were seen once. The specimen sequenced was blood. The receptors originated from a woman under 40 with Graves' hyperthyroidism.

The rearrangement uses TRBV15 and TRBJ2-1; 8 nucleotides agree with TRBD2. The CDR3 spans 17 residues. The V gene end was trimmed by 3 bases and the J gene end by 7 bases; junction bases not matched to a gene: 14. Germline V gives CDR1 LNHNV, CDR2 YYDKDF (reference sequence). DNA of the CDR3: TGTGCCACCAGCAGTCGGTTTGAGCCGGGAGGGCCGAATGAGCAGTTCTTC. Translation gives CATSSRFEPGGPNEQFF. The full variable domain, completed using reference TRBV15 and TRBJ2-1, is DAMVIQNPRYQVTQFGKPVTLSCSQTLNHNVMYWYQQKSSQAPKLLFHYYDKDFNNEADTPDNFQSRRPNTSFCFLDIRSPGLGDTAMYLCATSSRFEPGGPNEQFFGPGTRLTVL.

This clonotype was seen repeatedly, ten times or more. This chain joins TRBV6-1 and TRBJ2-7; D tentatively fits TRBD1 or TRBD2 (5 bases each). V was cut by 0 bases and J by 2 bases, with 14 bases left in between. This CDR3 region has 16 residues. Germline values: CDR1 MNHNS, CDR2 SASEGT. The DNA for the CDR3 is TGTGCCAGCAGTGAAGCGGCAGGAAGGGGACCCTACGAGCAGTACTTC. Translation gives CASSEAAGRGPYEQYF.

The rearrangement links TRBV29-1 to TRBJ2-7; 11 bases match TRBD2. Per germline, CDR1 SQVTM and CDR2 ANQGSEA. The CDR3 extends over 17 amino acids. V gave up 3 bases and J gave up 2 bases; unmatched junction bases: 12. The CDR3 DNA sequence: TGCAGCGTTGACGTAGCGGGAGGGCCCCACAAAACCTACGAGCAGTACTTC. Translated: CSVDVAGGPHKTYEQYF.

This clonotype was counted between two and nine times. Here the CDR3 DNA reads TGTGCCAGCAGACCTGACCTAGACAGCACAGATACGCAGTATTTT. This codes for CASRPDLDSTDTQYF. The chain links TRBV7-3 to TRBJ2-3; D is undetermined. Germline V gene sequence: CDR1 SGHTA, CDR2 FQGTGA. Deletions cut 6 bases from V and 0 bases from J, with 13 bases between. CDR3 length equals 15 residues.

The chain joins TRBV6-1 to TRBJ1-5; 9 bases match TRBD1. Germline CDR1 and CDR2: MNHNS and SASEGT. The trim removed 4 bases at V and 6 bases at J, leaving 7 bases unmatched. The CDR3 runs 15 residues. The CDR3 nucleotides read TGTGCCAGCAGTGCACAGGGGGCTGGAAGTCAGCCCCAGCATTTT. Protein product: CASSAQGAGSQPQHF.

This clonotype was seen ten or more times. V is TRBV27 and J is TRBJ2-1; 10 bases line up with TRBD2. In germline, CDR1 is MNHEY, CDR2 SMNVEV (reference sequence). Trimming at V came to 4 bases and at J to 7 bases, leaving 4 bases not matched to a gene. This CDR3 has 14 residues. The CDR3 here is CASSYLAGANEQFF. In nucleotides, the CDR3 is TGTGCCAGCAGTTACCTAGCGGGAGCGAATGAGCAGTTCTTC.

The table lists this clonotype with many counts. This rearrangement joins TRBV12-3 or TRBV12-4 to TRBJ2-1; D is unresolved. V was trimmed by 10 bases and J by 6 bases, leaving 19 bases between them. This CDR3 has 14 amino acids. This CDR3 is CATSALPGSNEQFF. The DNA of the CDR3 is TGTGCCACTTCCGCGCTTCCCGGCAGCAATGAGCAGTTCTTC.

This clonotype was detected only a few times. CDR3 protein: CASEVAGQETQYF. The CDR3 region has the DNA TGTGCCAGCGAGGTTGCTGGCCAAGAGACCCAGTACTTC. The V gene is TRBV6-1, the J gene TRBJ2-5; the D is unclear. This CDR3 region has 13 residues. Looked up from germline, CDR1 is MNHNS and CDR2 is SASEGT. Trimming pared 8 bases from V and 1 base from J, leaving 11 bases between.

The table lists this clonotype with a few counts. The rearrangement uses TRBV29-1 and TRBJ2-3; D unclear. CDR1 and CDR2 (germline): SQVTM, ANQGSEA. The CDR3 covers 16 residues. V dropped 0 bases and J dropped 3 bases, with 16 bases sitting between them. CDR3 in DNA: TGCAGCGTTGAAGACGGAGCACGGAGTGGAACAGATACGCAGTATTTT. It is translated as CSVEDGARSGTDTQYF.

The chain couples TRBV6-6 to TRBJ2-1; 11 nucleotides match TRBD2. CDR1 is MNHNY, CDR2 SVGAGI, per germline (reference sequence). This CDR3 comprises 16 residues. The V gene end was trimmed by 2 bases and the J gene end by 5 bases; junction bases not matched to a gene: 5. CDR3 bases: TGTGCCAGCAGTTACGCGACTAGCGGGACGGACAATGAGCAGTTCTTC. This encodes CASSYATSGTDNEQFF.

This clonotype was counted ten times or more. The CDR3 DNA is TGCAGTGCTAGAGATCCCCGACAGGGTCCTAGCACAGATACGCAGTATTTT. The encoded protein is CSARDPRQGPSTDTQYF. V gene TRBV20-1 combines with J gene TRBJ2-3; TRBD1 matches 7 bases. Per the germline V gene, CDR1 is DFQATT and CDR2 is SNEGSKA (reference sequence). This CDR3 contains 17 residues. Trimming took 0 bases from V and 0 from J; bases not matched to a gene: 9.

This clonotype was picked up a small number of times. The chain couples TRBV6-2 or TRBV6-3 to TRBJ1-4, with D unclear. Germline V lookup: CDR1 MNHEY, CDR2 SVGEGT. Deletions cut 0 bases from V and 8 bases from J, with 10 bases between. This CDR3 region has 14 residues. DNA for the CDR3: TGTGCCAGCAGTTACTCGTCATTTCGGGAAAAACTGTTTTTT. As protein: CASSYSSFREKLFF.

CDR3 protein: CASGWSNSGNTDTQYF. The CDR3 DNA reads as TGTGCTAGTGGCTGGTCGAATAGCGGGAACACAGATACGCAGTATTTT. This chain joins TRBV12-5 and TRBJ2-3, with 8 bases matching TRBD2. The CDR3 sequence is 16 residues long. V was pared by 6 bases and J by 2 bases, with 10 bases of the junction left unmatched. Germline V CDR1 and CDR2: LGHNT, FRNRAP.

The chain links TRBV7-9 to TRBJ1-6; D ambiguous. Looked up from germline, CDR1 is SEHNR and CDR2 is FQNEAQ (reference sequence). Trimming cost V 5 bases and J 7 bases, with 15 bases left between them. CDR3 length equals 15 residues. Written as DNA, the CDR3 is TGTGCCAGCAGCACCGTAGGAGGGCCCAATTCACCCCTCCACTTT. This gives the protein CASSTVGGPNSPLHF.

This clonotype has a count of ten or more. This chain connects TRBV2 to TRBJ2-3, with TRBD1 matching 7 bases. Germline V gene data show CDR1 as SNHLY and CDR2 as FYNNEI. V lost 6 bases and J lost 6; bases outside the gene matches: 9. This CDR3 spans 14 amino acids. The CDR3: CASRPGTVRDTQYF. The DNA of the CDR3 is TGTGCCAGCAGGCCCGGGACAGTCAGGGATACGCAGTATTTT.

The V gene is TRBV24-1, the J gene TRBJ2-1; TRBD1 might be the D (6 bases). V was trimmed by 2 bases and J by 0 bases, leaving 13 bases between them. Germline CDR1 and CDR2: KGHDR and SFDVKD. The CDR3 length is 17 residues. This CDR3 reads CATSDSTDRSSYNEQFF. Here the CDR3 DNA reads TGTGCCACCAGTGATTCTACCGACAGGAGCTCCTACAATGAGCAGTTCTTC.

The table lists this clonotype with many counts. The chain employs TRBV2 and TRBJ1-3, with unresolved D. V shed 7 bases and J shed 10 bases, with 14 bases lying between them. Germline CDR1 reads SNHLY; CDR2 reads FYNNEI. The CDR3 covers 12 residues. DNA for the CDR3: TGTGCCAGCAAATATACAGCGGCGACCATATATTTT. It codes for CASKYTAATIYF.

This clonotype was seen ten or more times. This chain links TRBV4-1 with TRBJ2-7; 8 bases are shared with TRBD1. CDR1 MGHRA and CDR2 YSYEKL come from the germline V gene. The junction had 3 bases not matched to a gene; V was cut back by 2 bases and J by 6 bases. The CDR3 runs 13 residues. CDR3 amino acids: CASSQLTGGEQYF. The CDR3 region has the DNA TGCGCCAGCAGCCAATTAACAGGGGGCGAGCAGTACTTC.

This clonotype appeared many times. Written as DNA, the CDR3 is TGTGCCATCAGTGACAGGGGGCATCAGCCCCAGCATTTT. This sequence encodes CAISDRGHQPQHF. The rearrangement joins TRBV10-3 to TRBJ1-5; 8 nucleotides match TRBD1. Germline values: CDR1 ENHRY, CDR2 SYGVKD. The CDR3 totals 13 residues. Trimming took 3 bases from V and 5 from J; bases not matched to a gene: 0.

This clonotype has a handful of counts. The chain carries TRBV7-2 and TRBJ2-7; D not resolved. In germline, CDR1 is SGHTA, CDR2 FQGNSA. Trimming removed 4 bases at V and 4 bases at J, with 11 bases between. CDR3 length equals 13 residues. The CDR3 protein is CASSSVRSYEQYF. CDR3 DNA sequence: TGTGCCAGCAGCTCCGTCAGGTCTTACGAGCAGTACTTC.

The V and J genes are TRBV5-1 and TRBJ2-7; TRBD2 matches at 13 bases. V shed 4 bases and J 5 bases; nucleotides not matched to a gene: 15. The CDR3 length is 18 residues. Per germline, CDR1 SGHRS and CDR2 YFSETQ. CDR3 sequence: CASSPRAPGTSGTNEQYF. CDR3 DNA sequence: TGCGCCAGCAGCCCCAGGGCGCCCGGGACTAGCGGGACTAACGAGCAGTACTTC.

This clonotype was recorded a few times. The rearrangement uses TRBV25-1 and TRBJ2-1, with 12 bases aligning to TRBD2. The trim removed 8 bases at V and 10 bases at J, leaving 12 bases unmatched. Per the germline V gene, CDR1 is MGHDK and CDR2 is SYGVNS. This CDR3 is 15 amino acids long. CDR3 nucleotide sequence: TGTGCCAGCGGCCCTCGACTAGCGGGAGTCAGGGAGCAGTTCTTC. Protein product: CASGPRLAGVREQFF.

Ten or more counts support this clonotype. The rearrangement joins TRBV3-1 to TRBJ1-2; D is unclear. CDR3 length: 15 residues. The germline CDR1 and CDR2 sequences are LGHDT and YNNKEL (reference sequence). Trimming pared 2 bases from V and 4 bases from J, leaving 14 bases between. The CDR3 nucleotides read TGTGCCAGCAGCCAATTAGGAAAGCGTTCCTATGGCTACACCTTC. Translated: CASSQLGKRSYGYTF.

Regarding this clonotype: This may be a read error: a much more frequent sequence differs by one nucleotide. V gene TRBV3-1 combines with J gene TRBJ2-1; 9 bases agree with TRBD1. Matching the DNA end better, TRBJ2-7 makes the J call doubtful. Per germline, CDR1 LGHDT and CDR2 YNNKEL (reference sequence). The CDR3 extends over 16 amino acids. In DNA, the CDR3 is TGTGCCAGCAGCCGGGACGGGACAGGGTTTTACAATGAGCAGTACTTC. This sequence encodes CASSRDGTGFYNEQYF.